The 12 T cell receptor beta chains reported below all come from one sample, sequenced in a study of T-cell memory formation after mild COVID-19. TCRdb reprocessed the 5' RACE reads with MiXCR, giving one entry per CDR3 protein. The table has tens of thousands of distinct CDR3 sequences, around 14% seen once. The sequencing sample was made of PBMCs or a T cell subset sorted from them (not recorded which). The receptors come from an adult woman who had mild COVID-19 (a few samples of this study predate the infection). Cell type and time point are not known.

This clonotype turned up a few times. The chain has TRBV7-9 and TRBJ2-7; possibly TRBD2 for D (6 bases). The CDR3 consists of 14 residues. V gave up 1 base and J gave up 3 bases, with 10 bases separating them. The germline V gene encodes CDR1 SEHNR and CDR2 FQNEAQ (reference sequence). In DNA form, the CDR3 reads TGTGCCAGCAGCTTAGTAGGGACTTACTACGAGCAGTACTTC. As protein: CASSLVGTYYEQYF.

The chain links TRBV4-1 to TRBJ1-1, with D uncertain. The CDR3 length is 13 residues. V lost 1 base and J 5 bases, leaving 8 bases between the germline ends. Germline lookup yields CDR1 MGHRA and CDR2 YSYEKL. Here the CDR3 reads CASSQGGWTEAFF. In nucleotides, the CDR3 is TGCGCCAGCAGCCAAGGGGGTTGGACTGAAGCTTTCTTT.

This chain connects TRBV6-6 to TRBJ2-7; TRBD1 matches at 10 bases. Looked up from germline, CDR1 is MNHNY and CDR2 is SVGAGI (reference sequence). J was trimmed by 2 bases and V by 1 base; bases with no gene match: 5. The CDR3 totals 16 residues. Written as DNA, the CDR3 is TGTGCCAGCAGTTACTTTGACAGGGGGCTAGCCTACGAGCAGTACTTC. It yields the protein CASSYFDRGLAYEQYF.

The V and J genes are TRBV27 and TRBJ2-7, with TRBD2 as a possible D gene (6 bases). The V end was cut by 6 bases, the J end by 3 bases, with 21 bases between. CDR1 and CDR2 from the germline V gene are MNHEY and SMNVEV (reference sequence). This CDR3 contains 16 residues. This CDR3 reads CASSPEPRLELYEQYF. The CDR3 nucleotides are TGTGCCAGCAGCCCCGAGCCGCGACTAGAGCTCTACGAGCAGTACTTC.

Only a few counts were recorded for this clonotype. The chain recombines TRBV20-1 with TRBJ2-7; D is possibly TRBD2 (5 bases). V dropped 5 bases and J dropped 3 bases, with 14 bases sitting between them. This CDR3 has 13 residues. Germline V gene sequence: CDR1 DFQATT, CDR2 SNEGSKA (reference sequence). CDR3 protein: CSAVTGFHYEQYF. CDR3 nucleotide sequence: TGCAGTGCTGTTACGGGATTCCACTACGAGCAGTACTTC.

The J gene is TRBJ2-3, the V gene TRBV4-2; 8 nucleotides agree with TRBD2. CDR3 size: 16 residues. CDR1 is LGHNA, CDR2 YNFKEQ, per germline. Trimming at V came to 0 bases and at J to 2 bases, leaving 4 bases not matched to a gene. CDR3 sequence: CASSQDTSGVTDTQYF. The CDR3 coding sequence is TGTGCCAGCAGCCAAGATACTAGCGGAGTCACAGATACGCAGTATTTT.

This clonotype was recorded a few times. J is TRBJ2-2 and V is TRBV7-2; TRBD1 matches 7 bases. The CDR3 is 15 residues long. Germline CDR1 and CDR2: SGHTA and FQGNSA. J was trimmed by 4 bases and V by 6 bases; bases with no gene match: 8. CDR3 nucleotides: TGTGCCAGCAGGCCTCACAGGGGCAGCACCGGGGAGCTGTTTTTT. Encoded protein: CASRPHRGSTGELFF.

V usage is TRBV12-3 or TRBV12-4 and J usage is TRBJ2-1, with 13 bases aligning to TRBD2. The CDR3 runs to 16 residues. The V gene end was trimmed by 1 base and the J gene end by 8 bases; junction bases not matched to a gene: 5. The CDR3 DNA reads as TGTGCCAGCAGTTTAGGGACTAGCGGGAGTTGGGATGAGCAGTTCTTC. Protein: CASSLGTSGSWDEQFF.

Only a few counts were recorded for this clonotype. The V gene is TRBV5-1, the J gene TRBJ1-1, with D hard to call. CDR3 size: 13 residues. V shed 0 bases and J shed 6 bases, with 9 bases lying between them. The germline gives CDR1 SGHRS, CDR2 YFSETQ. The CDR3 DNA reads as TGCGCCAGCAGCTTGGGTGAGATAGCTGAAGCTTTCTTT. It specifies CASSLGEIAEAFF.

The chain combines TRBV5-6 with TRBJ1-2; TRBD1 matches at 10 bases. Germline V gene sequence: CDR1 SGHDT, CDR2 YYEEEE. The CDR3 has 12 residues. V dropped 5 bases and J dropped 6; count of bases not matched to a gene: 1. Here the CDR3 reads CASRGQGHGYTF. CDR3 bases: TGTGCCAGCAGGGGACAGGGGCATGGCTACACCTTC.

V is TRBV29-1 and J is TRBJ2-1; tentative D call: TRBD2 (6 bases). Germline V lookup: CDR1 SQVTM, CDR2 ANQGSEA. CDR3 length: 17 amino acids. The V and J ends lost 0 bases and 0 bases respectively, with 15 bases between them. The CDR3 protein is CSVEDVRDWSSYNEQFF. The CDR3 bases are TGCAGCGTTGAAGACGTAAGGGACTGGAGCTCCTACAATGAGCAGTTCTTC.

The rearrangement uses TRBV7-9 and TRBJ2-2; D is ambiguous. Germline CDR1 SEHNR, CDR2 FQNEAQ (reference sequence). This CDR3 contains 17 residues. V lost 1 base and J lost 7, with 19 bases in between. CDR3 sequence (DNA): TGTGCCAGCAGCTTAGTTGGCTCCGGGCGGAACGACGGGGAGCTGTTTTTT. This translates into CASSLVGSGRNDGELFF.